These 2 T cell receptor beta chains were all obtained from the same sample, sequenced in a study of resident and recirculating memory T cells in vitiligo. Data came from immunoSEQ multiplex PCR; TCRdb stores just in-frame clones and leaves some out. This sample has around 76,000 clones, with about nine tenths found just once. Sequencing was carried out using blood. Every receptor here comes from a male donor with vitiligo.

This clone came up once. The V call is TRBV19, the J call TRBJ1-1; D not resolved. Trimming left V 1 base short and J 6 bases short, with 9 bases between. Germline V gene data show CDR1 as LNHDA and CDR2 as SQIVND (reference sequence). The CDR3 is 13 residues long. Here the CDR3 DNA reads TGTGCCAGTAGTATAGTGAATACAGCTGAAGCTTTCTTT. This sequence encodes CASSIVNTAEAFF.

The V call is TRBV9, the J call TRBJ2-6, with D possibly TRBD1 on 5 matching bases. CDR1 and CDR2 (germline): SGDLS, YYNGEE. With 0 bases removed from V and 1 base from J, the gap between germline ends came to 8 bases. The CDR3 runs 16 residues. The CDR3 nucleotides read TGTGCCAGCAGCGTAGTAGGGGATTCTGGGGCCAACGTCCTGACTTTC. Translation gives CASSVVGDSGANVLTF. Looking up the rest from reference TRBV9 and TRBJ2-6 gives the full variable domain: DSGVTQTPKHLITATGQRVTLRCSPRSGDLSVYWYQQSLDQGLQFLIQYYNGEERAKGNILERFSAQQFPDLHSELNLSSLELGDSALYFCASSVVGDSGANVLTFGAGSRLTVL.